This TCR beta chain originates from a study of shared clonotypes between healthy human individuals. V lost 0 bases and J lost 4, with 16 bases in between. The CDR3 contains 16 residues. Germline-derived CDR1 and CDR2 are SGHRS and YFSETQ. Evenly divided among several immunoSEQ plates was the genomic DNA of each subset. Researchers sequenced unsorted PBMC DNA using ten immunoSEQ deep assay plates. In the authors' workflow: For the immunoSEQ data, sequences were junction-only without quality scores, so filtering differed. Measured with immunoSEQ multiplex PCR; TCRdb has only the in-frame clones, and not every one. That table furnishes V, J and clone size, whereas the DNA furnished D and trimming. The sample records 470,000 or so clones, roughly 80% being singletons.

The sequenced sample was PBMCs. This sequence joins TRBV5-1 and TRBJ2-5; D remains unclear. This TCR was sampled from a woman between 40 and 55 years old in good health. Some clones in this sample may be carry-over from other donors' samples. Written as DNA, the CDR3 is TGCGCCAGCAGCTTGGCTTGGAAGGGCAGCGCAGAGACCCAGTACTTC. It translates to CASSLAWKGSAETQYF.